This TCR beta chain was profiled in a study of blood T cell repertoires in COVID-19. Measured with immunoSEQ multiplex PCR; TCRdb has only the in-frame clones, and not every one. The sample comprises fewer than 65,000 clones, roughly nine tenths of which are singletons, and approximately 7% rests with the top ten. The CDR3 runs to 11 residues. The germline gives CDR1 SGHRS, CDR2 YFSETQ. V shed 8 bases and J shed 9 bases, with 14 bases lying between them. The sequencing input was peripheral blood. The chain carries TRBV5-1 and TRBJ1-1, with D unresolved. The sequence was obtained from a woman aged 55-69 years with active or convalescent COVID-19. CDR3 residues: CASQGEEKAFF. The DNA for the CDR3 is TGCGCCAGTCAAGGCGAGGAAAAAGCTTTCTTT.